Listed here are 3 T cell receptor beta chains from one sample, sequenced in a study of blood T cell repertoires in COVID-19. The data were produced by immunoSEQ multiplex PCR, yet TCRdb's version contains in-frame clones alone and is incomplete. The table lists about 250,000 clones, about 79% of them singletons. The sequencing sample was made of peripheral blood. Receptors originate from a man aged 80 or over with acute or convalescent COVID-19.

The V gene is TRBV5-1, the J gene TRBJ2-2; 9 bases match TRBD1. The V segment lost 4 bases and the J segment 7 bases; nucleotides outside the gene matches: 11. Looked up from germline, CDR1 is SGHRS and CDR2 is YFSETQ. The CDR3 totals 16 residues. Here the CDR3 DNA reads TGCGCCAGCAGCACCCCCGGGACAGGGTTAGGCGGGGAGCTGTTTTTT. This sequence encodes CASSTPGTGLGGELFF.

V usage is TRBV18 and J usage is TRBJ2-5; 7 bases are a match to TRBD1. This CDR3 is 16 amino acids long. V was clipped by 6 bases and J by 2 bases; unmatched bases: 12. The germline V gene encodes CDR1 KGHSH and CDR2 LQKENI. The CDR3 here is CASSYDRAAHQETQYF. CDR3 nucleotide sequence: TGTGCCAGCTCGTACGACAGGGCTGCCCATCAAGAGACCCAGTACTTC. Together with reference TRBV18 and TRBJ2-5, the CDR3 gives the full variable domain: NAGVMQNPRHLVRRRGQEARLRCSPMKGHSHVYWYRQLPEEGLKFMVYLQKENIIDESGMPKERFSAEFPKEGPSILRIQQVVRGDSAAYFCASSYDRAAHQETQYFGPGTRLLVL.

The rearrangement uses TRBV7-3 and TRBJ2-3; 12 bases map to TRBD2. The length of the CDR3 is 19 residues. Losses at the gene ends were 0 bases for V and 1 base for J; bases not matched to a gene: 8. Germline V lookup: CDR1 SGHTA, CDR2 FQGTGA. The CDR3 loop reads CASSLTLLAGGGGTDTQYF. For the CDR3, the DNA is TGTGCCAGCAGCTTAACATTACTAGCGGGAGGCGGGGGCACAGATACGCAGTATTTT.